The 7 T cell receptor beta chains below all came from one sample that was sequenced in a study of cytomegalovirus exposure and HLA in healthy donors. In the PCR, 60 Vbeta and 13 Jbeta primers were used. TCRdb's table, derived via immunoSEQ multiplex PCR, lists solely in-frame clones and lacks some. The repertoire includes 13,000 to 15,000 clones, less than 75% of them detected once, and around a sixth sits in the top ten. Sequenced: PBMCs. These receptors were taken from a woman aged 50 to 60 in good health and CMV-seropositive.

The V gene is TRBV7-2, the J gene TRBJ2-1; 7 positions match TRBD1. This CDR3 contains 13 residues. The trim removed 4 bases at V and 8 bases at J, leaving 5 bases unmatched. Germline V CDR1 and CDR2: SGHTA, FQGNSA. This CDR3 reads CASSYIGGHEQFF. CDR3 coding DNA: TGTGCCAGCAGCTACATAGGGGGCCATGAGCAGTTCTTC.

The chain links TRBV4-2 to TRBJ2-3; perhaps TRBD1 as D (6 bases). CDR1 and CDR2 (germline): LGHNA, YNFKEQ. The CDR3 sequence is 18 residues long. V lost 0 bases and J 0 bases, leaving 16 bases between the germline ends. As DNA, the CDR3 is TGTGCCAGCAGCCAAGAAGTAGTCGCACAGGGTAGCACAGATACGCAGTATTTT. Translation: CASSQEVVAQGSTDTQYF.

The chain uses TRBV28 and TRBJ2-1; 8 bases line up with TRBD2. This CDR3 has 14 amino acids. J gave up 7 bases and V 4 bases, and 6 bases lay outside the gene matches. Germline V gene sequence: CDR1 MDHEN, CDR2 SYDVKM. CDR3 bases: TGTGCCAGCAGTTCAGCGGGAGTGGGGAATGAGCAGTTCTTC. It specifies CASSSAGVGNEQFF.

This chain connects TRBV28 to TRBJ1-2; perhaps TRBD1 as D (5 bases). Per the germline V gene, CDR1 is MDHEN and CDR2 is SYDVKM. The CDR3 has 13 residues. Trimming took off 5 bases at V and 4 bases at J, with 11 bases between the two ends. The CDR3 region has the DNA TGTGCCAGCAGTCCACAGGTACCCTATGGCTACACCTTC. As protein: CASSPQVPYGYTF.

Only a few counts were recorded for this clone. The rearrangement uses TRBV6-1 and TRBJ2-7; possibly TRBD2 for D (6 bases). Per germline, CDR1 MNHNS and CDR2 SASEGT. V shed 6 bases and J shed 0 bases, with 15 bases lying between them. The CDR3 is 15 amino acids. The DNA of the CDR3 is TGTGCCAGCAGCGCCCCTCGGGACTCCTCCTACGAGCAGTACTTC. Amino acids: CASSAPRDSSYEQYF.

The chain recombines TRBV29-1 with TRBJ2-1, with D tentatively TRBD1 (6 bases). V dropped 4 bases and J dropped 4 bases, with 23 bases sitting between them. CDR3 size: 17 residues. Germline V gives CDR1 SQVTM, CDR2 ANQGSEA. Here the CDR3 DNA reads TGCAGCGTTGTGGGGGCGTGGGTTAGAGAAGAATACAATGAGCAGTTCTTC. Protein sequence: CSVVGAWVREEYNEQFF.

The chain carries TRBV6-5 and TRBJ1-4; TRBD1 aligns across 7 bases. V trimming: 10 bases; J trimming: 7 bases; junction bases outside the gene matches: 9. CDR3 length equals 13 residues. Germline assignment: CDR1 MNHEY and CDR2 SVGAGI. The CDR3 nucleotides read TGTGCCATCAACAGGGGTGGTATTGAAAAACTGTTTTTT. Its translation is CAINRGGIEKLFF.